This note documents a single T cell receptor (beta chain) sequence. Study processing details: Nucleated cell counts were estimated from reference gene primer amplification. Repertoires were generated with immunoSEQ multiplex PCR, while TCRdb's copy carries only in-frame clones and drops some. That table gives V, J and clone size, and the DNA gave D and trimming. Among 320,000 or so clones listed, 88% were seen once. This record belongs to a study of blood T cell repertoires in COVID-19. Enrolled through a virtual design, the participants were between 18 and 89 years of age and came from about two dozen US areas. Participant-reported clinical history was the basis for cohort assignment. The CDR3 is 14 amino acids. Germline V gene data show CDR1 as SNHLY and CDR2 as FYNNEI. Deletions cut 6 bases from V and 6 bases from J, with 15 bases between.

This clonotype was obtained from a man aged 25 to 45 who had recovered from COVID-19. This chain links TRBV2 with TRBJ1-5; D possibly corresponds to TRBD1 (5 bases). The sequenced sample was PBMCs or T cells enriched from blood (not recorded which). CDR3 sequence: CASSRSGGGQPQHF. The CDR3 DNA follows: TGTGCCAGCAGCCGGTCGGGGGGGGGTCAGCCCCAGCATTTT.